The next 10 T cell receptor beta chains were all read from a single sample in a study of cytomegalovirus exposure and HLA in healthy donors. It was with 60 Vbeta and 13 Jbeta primers that the PCR ran. Measured with immunoSEQ multiplex PCR; TCRdb has only the in-frame clones, and not every one. The table lists around 120,000 clones, about 83% of them singletons. Sequenced: PBMCs. The receptors were sampled from a girl aged 2-9 years in good health and CMV-seronegative.

The chain combines TRBV2 with TRBJ1-3; D might be TRBD1 (6 bases). From germline, CDR1 is SNHLY and CDR2 FYNNEI. The CDR3 has 17 residues. Trimming left V 1 base short and J 0 bases short, with 13 bases between. The CDR3 DNA reads as TGTGCCAGCAGTGAAGGGCCAGGGGTCAGCTCTGGAAACACCATATATTTT. Translation gives CASSEGPGVSSGNTIYF.

J is TRBJ2-1 and V is TRBV12-5; D possibly corresponds to TRBD1 (6 bases). Between the trimmed V and J ends, which lost 1 base and 9 bases, there was a span of 19 bases. This CDR3 spans 16 amino acids. The germline gives CDR1 LGHNT, CDR2 FRNRAP. In DNA form, the CDR3 reads TGTGCTAGTGGTTTGGGCCCAGGGGTTTTAGAGGGTGAGCAGTTCTTC. Translated: CASGLGPGVLEGEQFF.

This clone showed up just once. This chain connects TRBV6-1 to TRBJ2-5; TRBD1 aligns across 9 bases. Germline V gives CDR1 MNHNS, CDR2 SASEGT. The trim removed 3 bases at V and 2 bases at J, leaving 1 base unmatched. This CDR3 is 14 amino acids long. As DNA, the CDR3 is TGTGCCAGCAGTGAGACAGGGGGTCAAGAGACCCAGTACTTC. It yields the protein CASSETGGQETQYF.

The chain combines TRBV5-4 with TRBJ2-7; 12 bases match TRBD2. The CDR3 sequence is 15 residues long. V lost 4 bases and J lost 5; bases outside the gene matches: 7. Germline CDR1 is SGHNT and CDR2 is YYREEE (reference sequence). Here the CDR3 DNA reads TGTGCCAGCAGCCCGCAACTAGCGGGAGGAAACGAGCAGTACTTC. It specifies CASSPQLAGGNEQYF. Full variable domain (missing parts from reference TRBV5-4 and TRBJ2-7): ETGVTQSPTHLIKTRGQQVTLRCSSQSGHNTVSWYQQALGQGPQFIFQYYREEENGRGNFPPRFSGLQFPNYSSELNVNALELDDSALYLCASSPQLAGGNEQYFGPGTRLTVT.

This clone was picked up a small number of times. The chain has TRBV19 and TRBJ2-1; 8 bases are shared with TRBD2. The junction had 13 bases not matched to a gene; V was cut back by 2 bases and J by 4 bases. Germline loops: CDR1 LNHDA, CDR2 SQIVND (reference sequence). There are 18 residues in the CDR3. The CDR3 sequence is CASSIRMIAGLFYNEQFF. The CDR3 region has the DNA TGTGCCAGTAGTATAAGAATGATAGCGGGATTATTTTACAATGAGCAGTTCTTC.

This sequence joins TRBV11-2 and TRBJ2-3; TRBD2 aligns across 8 bases. The length of the CDR3 is 17 residues. With V trimmed by 0 bases and J by 4 bases, 9 bases remained unmatched. CDR1 and CDR2 (germline): SGHAT, FQNNGV. CDR3 DNA sequence: TGTGCCAGCAGCTTAGACAGGCGGGGGGTCCTCGCAGATACGCAGTATTTT. Encoded protein: CASSLDRRGVLADTQYF.

This clone was seen a few times. J is TRBJ1-6 and V is TRBV7-2, with D possibly matching TRBD1 (6 bases). Looked up from germline, CDR1 is SGHTA and CDR2 is FQGNSA. Trimming stripped 5 bases from V and 0 bases from J, with 20 bases between. The CDR3 spans 19 residues. Written as DNA, the CDR3 is TGTGCCAGCAGCATGGGGCCCTTACAGGGTCGCTCCTATAATTCACCCCTCCACTTT. Amino acids: CASSMGPLQGRSYNSPLHF.

Here the CDR3 DNA reads TGTGCCAGTAGTATAGCTGGTAGCGGGGGGTATTCTCTGGATGAGCAGTTCTTC. It encodes CASSIAGSGGYSLDEQFF. The V and J genes are TRBV19 and TRBJ2-1; 10 nucleotides align to TRBD2. Germline V gene data show CDR1 as LNHDA and CDR2 as SQIVND (reference sequence). The CDR3 consists of 18 residues. Trimming cost V 1 base and J 8 bases; bases outside gene matches: 14.

The table lists this clone with a few counts. The chain combines TRBV5-4 with TRBJ2-3; D uncertain. V was shortened by 3 bases and J by 0 bases, with 5 bases between the two germline ends. The CDR3 has 13 amino acids. Germline V gene lookup returns CDR1 SGHNT and CDR2 YYREEE (reference sequence). The CDR3 nucleotides are TGTGCCAGCAGCTCGTCTAGCACAGATACGCAGTATTTT. This encodes CASSSSSTDTQYF.

This clone was seen a few times. The gene calls are TRBV30 and TRBJ2-4; 9 bases match TRBD2. The germline gives CDR1 GTSNPN, CDR2 SVGIG (reference sequence). The CDR3 spans 17 residues. The J segment lost 6 bases and the V segment lost 1 base, leaving 13 bases of the junction unmatched. CDR3 residues: CAWSGVAGGRSINIQYF. The CDR3 DNA reads TGTGCCTGGAGTGGGGTGGCGGGGGGGCGAAGTATAAACATTCAGTACTTC.